Shown below are 15 T cell receptor beta chains from a single sample sequenced in a study of blood T cell repertoires in COVID-19. Profiling relied on immunoSEQ multiplex PCR, and the TCRdb table lists in-frame clones only, not all of them. The table records around 230,000 clones, about four fifths of them present only once. The sequenced material came from peripheral blood. These receptors were collected from a woman older than 75 with acute or convalescent COVID-19.

This chain links TRBV6-1 with TRBJ1-3; D gene unclear. V lost 1 base and J 2 bases, leaving 9 bases between the germline ends. The CDR3 extends over 15 amino acids. CDR1 and CDR2 (germline): MNHNS, SASEGT. In DNA form, the CDR3 reads TGTGCCAGCAGTGAAGGGAGAATACCTGGAAACACCATATATTTT. Residues: CASSEGRIPGNTIYF.

This clone was detected ten times or more. V and J are TRBV4-1 and TRBJ2-7; D is unclear. Germline values: CDR1 MGHRA, CDR2 YSYEKL. Trimming stripped 4 bases from V and 3 bases from J, with 10 bases between. CDR3 length equals 13 residues. The CDR3 DNA reads as TGCGCCAGCAGCCCCTCTACCCTCTACGAGCAGTACTTC. Protein: CASSPSTLYEQYF.

The V call is TRBV18, the J call TRBJ1-1; D is possibly TRBD1 (6 bases). The CDR3 runs 12 residues. The V and J ends lost 0 bases and 11 bases respectively, with 10 bases between them. Germline lookup yields CDR1 KGHSH and CDR2 LQKENI. For the CDR3, the DNA is TGTGCCAGCTCACCACCACAGGGACGGGCTTTCTTT. Amino acids: CASSPPQGRAFF.

The CDR3: CASSPGPPGNTIYF. CDR3 sequence (DNA): TGTGCCAGCAGCCCGGGTCCCCCAGGAAACACCATATATTTT. V is TRBV7-3 and J is TRBJ1-3; D is uncertain. Trimming removed 5 bases at V and 4 bases at J, with 12 bases between. Germline V gene data show CDR1 as SGHTA and CDR2 as FQGTGA. This CDR3 spans 14 amino acids. The whole variable domain, filled in from reference TRBV7-3 and TRBJ1-3, reads GAGVSQTPSNKVTEKGKYVELRCDPISGHTALYWYRQSLGQGPEFLIYFQGTGAADDSGLPNDRFFAVRPEGSVSTLKIQRTERGDSAVYLCASSPGPPGNTIYFGEGSWLTVV.

The chain links TRBV28 to TRBJ2-7, with D unclear. CDR3 length: 11 amino acids. V lost 6 bases, J lost 4 bases, and 7 bases lay in between. Per germline, CDR1 MDHEN and CDR2 SYDVKM. The CDR3 region has the DNA TGTGCCAGCAGCCGTACATACGAGCAGTACTTC. This gives the protein CASSRTYEQYF.

As for this clone: Other nucleotide sequences in the sample specify the same CDR3. V and J are TRBV6-5 and TRBJ1-6; 11 bases line up with TRBD1. CDR3 length: 15 residues. Germline CDR1 is MNHEY and CDR2 is SVGAGI. V was clipped by 5 bases and J by 7 bases; unmatched bases: 4. As DNA, the CDR3 is TGTGCCAGCAGTCTGGGACAGGGGGGGAATTCACCCCTCCACTTT. It encodes CASSLGQGGNSPLHF.

V is TRBV15 and J is TRBJ2-1; 9 bases agree with TRBD1. The CDR3 is 17 amino acids. The germline V gene encodes CDR1 LNHNV and CDR2 YYDKDF (reference sequence). V shed 0 bases and J 8 bases; nucleotides not matched to a gene: 11. The DNA for the CDR3 is TGTGCCACCAGCAGAGATCTCTGGACAGGGGTCATCGATGAGCAGTTCTTC. Translation: CATSRDLWTGVIDEQFF.

The chain has TRBV7-9 and TRBJ1-2; a possible D gene is TRBD1 (6 bases). Trimming removed 7 bases at V and 5 bases at J, with 17 bases between. Germline assignment: CDR1 SEHNR and CDR2 FQNEAQ (reference sequence). This CDR3 has 14 residues. CDR3 residues: CASTPSGRGYGYTF. The CDR3 DNA reads TGTGCCAGCACCCCCAGCGGGAGGGGGTATGGCTACACCTTC. Combining the CDR3 with reference TRBV7-9 and TRBJ1-2 gives the whole variable domain DTGVSQNPRHKITKRGQNVTFRCDPISEHNRLYWYRQTLGQGPEFLTYFQNEAQLEKSRLLSDRFSAERPKGSFSTLEIQRTEQGDSAMYLCASTPSGRGYGYTFGSGTRLTVV.

The chain links TRBV20-1 to TRBJ1-2; D call uncertain. This CDR3 spans 13 amino acids. V lost 3 bases, J lost 1 base, and 9 bases lay in between. Germline V gene data show CDR1 as DFQATT and CDR2 as SNEGSKA (reference sequence). The CDR3 spells CSASWQINYGYTF. The CDR3 DNA is TGCAGTGCTAGTTGGCAGATTAACTATGGCTACACCTTC.

The rearrangement uses TRBV30 and TRBJ2-5; 10 nucleotides agree with TRBD2. V shed 0 bases, J shed 7 bases, and the junction held 5 bases outside the gene matches. The V gene's germline CDR1 is GTSNPN and CDR2 SVGIG (reference sequence). The CDR3 consists of 14 residues. The CDR3 region has the DNA TGTGCCTGGAGTGTAGCGGGGGGGTCCAGGACCCAGTACTTC. Translation gives CAWSVAGGSRTQYF.

The chain carries TRBV7-2 and TRBJ1-1, with D unresolved. This CDR3 contains 13 residues. CDR1 and CDR2 (germline): SGHTA, FQGNSA. Trimming shortened V by 3 bases and J by 0 bases, and 5 bases separated the two germline ends. In nucleotides, the CDR3 is TGTGCCAGCAGCTTGAGAATGAACACTGAAGCTTTCTTT. Protein product: CASSLRMNTEAFF. Variable domain in full (rest from reference TRBV7-2 and TRBJ1-1): GAGVSQSPSNKVTEKGKDVELRCDPISGHTALYWYRQSLGQGLEFLIYFQGNSAPDKSGLPSDRFSAERTGGSVSTLTIQRTQQEDSAVYLCASSLRMNTEAFFGQGTRLTVV.

This clone was seen a handful of times. The J gene is TRBJ2-5, the V gene TRBV5-4; tentative D call: TRBD1 (6 bases). Looked up from germline, CDR1 is SGHNT and CDR2 is YYREEE (reference sequence). V gave up 4 bases and J gave up 1 base, with 11 bases separating them. CDR3 length: 14 residues. The CDR3 DNA sequence: TGTGCCAGCAGCCCGGGACAATCCCAAGAGACCCAGTACTTC. Translating gives CASSPGQSQETQYF.

The chain carries TRBV7-3 and TRBJ2-3; TRBD2 agrees at 9 bases. CDR3 length: 15 amino acids. V shed 2 bases and J 5 bases; nucleotides not matched to a gene: 5. From germline, CDR1 is SGHTA and CDR2 FQGTGA. The CDR3 nucleotides are TGTGCCAGCAGCTTAGCGCGGGGGGGCTTAGATACGCAGTATTTT. Its protein is CASSLARGGLDTQYF.

The V gene is TRBV9, the J gene TRBJ1-5; tentative D call: TRBD1 (5 bases). The CDR3 consists of 17 residues. V was pared by 1 base and J by 8 bases, with 22 bases between. The germline V gene has CDR1 SGDLS and CDR2 YYNGEE. CDR3 residues: CASSVSLAQGLWEPQHF. The CDR3 DNA reads TGTGCCAGCAGCGTAAGTCTCGCCCAGGGCCTTTGGGAGCCCCAGCATTTT.

The gene calls are TRBV7-2 and TRBJ1-2; TRBD1 agrees at 7 bases. The germline CDR1 and CDR2 sequences are SGHTA and FQGNSA. With 5 bases clipped from V and 4 bases from J, the junction kept 13 bases outside the gene matches. This CDR3 spans 16 amino acids. CDR3 in amino acids: CASSPDQDREGYGYTF. In DNA form, the CDR3 reads TGTGCCAGCAGCCCCGATCAAGACAGGGAAGGCTATGGCTACACCTTC.